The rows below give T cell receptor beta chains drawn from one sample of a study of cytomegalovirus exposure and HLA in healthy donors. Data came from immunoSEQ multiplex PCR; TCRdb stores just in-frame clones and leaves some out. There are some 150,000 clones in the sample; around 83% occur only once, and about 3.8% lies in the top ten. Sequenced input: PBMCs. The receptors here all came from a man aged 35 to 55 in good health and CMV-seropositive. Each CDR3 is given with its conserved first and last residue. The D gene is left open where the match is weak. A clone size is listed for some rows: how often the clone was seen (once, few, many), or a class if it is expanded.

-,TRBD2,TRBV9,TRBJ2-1,CASSGRTSGAHYNEQFF,TGTGCCAGCAGCGGGAGGACTAGCGGGGCCCACTACAATGAGCAGTTCTTC
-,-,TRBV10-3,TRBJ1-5,CAISNSNQPQHF,TGTGCCATCAGCAATAGCAATCAGCCCCAGCATTTT
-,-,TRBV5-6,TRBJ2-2,CASSLDGRHGDTGELFF,TGTGCCAGCAGCTTGGATGGTAGACACGGGGACACCGGGGAGCTGTTTTTT
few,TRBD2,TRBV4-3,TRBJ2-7,CASSQTGLAGGYEQYF,TGCGCCAGCAGCCAGACGGGACTAGCGGGGGGCTACGAGCAGTACTTC
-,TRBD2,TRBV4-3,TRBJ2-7,CASSQGEGLNEQYF,TGCGCCAGCAGCCAAGGGGAGGGTCTCAACGAGCAGTACTTC
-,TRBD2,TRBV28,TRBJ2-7,CASRRLAANRGEQYF,TGTGCCAGCAGACGACTAGCGGCAAATAGGGGAGAGCAGTACTTC
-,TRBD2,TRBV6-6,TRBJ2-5,CASSYGAGGRETQYF,TGTGCCAGCAGTTATGGGGCGGGGGGTAGGGAGACCCAGTACTTC
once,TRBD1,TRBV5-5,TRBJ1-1,CASSLARTGGYDSTEAFF,TGTGCCAGCAGCTTGGCCCGGACAGGGGGTTATGATAGCACTGAAGCTTTCTTT
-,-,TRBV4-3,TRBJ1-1,CASSQVWKGVAEAFF,TGCGCCAGCAGCCAAGTTTGGAAGGGGGTGGCTGAAGCTTTCTTT
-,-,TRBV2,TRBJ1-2,CASRSRGMGGYTF,TGTGCCAGCCGGAGCAGGGGAATGGGTGGCTACACCTTC
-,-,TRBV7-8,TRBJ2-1,CASSLGLAYEQFF,TGTGCCAGCAGCTTAGGTCTAGCGTACGAGCAGTTCTTC
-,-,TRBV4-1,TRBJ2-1,CASSQVTLQAYNEQFF,TGCGCCAGCAGCCAAGTGACCTTGCAGGCCTACAATGAGCAGTTCTTC
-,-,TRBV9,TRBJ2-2,CASSTREGGRTGELFF,TGTGCCAGCAGCACCCGCGAGGGAGGACGGACCGGGGAGCTGTTTTTT
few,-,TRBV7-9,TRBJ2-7,CASSLSLNPSSYEQYF,TGTGCCAGCAGCTTATCGCTTAACCCCAGCTCCTACGAGCAGTACTTC
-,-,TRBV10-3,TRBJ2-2,CAIREGLDTGELFF,TGTGCCATCAGGGAGGGCCTCGACACCGGGGAGCTGTTTTTT
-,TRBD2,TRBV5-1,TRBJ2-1,CASSTVAGAGNEQFF,TGCGCCAGCAGCACGGTAGCGGGAGCGGGCAATGAGCAGTTCTTC
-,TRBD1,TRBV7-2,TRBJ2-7,CASSLGSDREFYEQYF,TGTGCCAGCAGCTTAGGCAGCGACAGGGAGTTCTACGAGCAGTACTTC
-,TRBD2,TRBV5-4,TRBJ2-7,CASSAPLAGFREQYF,TGTGCCAGCAGCGCCCCTCTAGCGGGGTTTCGGGAGCAGTACTTC
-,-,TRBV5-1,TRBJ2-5,CASSFGPLGTGETQYF,TGCGCCAGCAGCTTCGGGCCCCTAGGCACAGGCGAGACCCAGTACTTC
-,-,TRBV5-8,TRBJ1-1,CASSLLRERTEAFF,TGTGCCAGCAGCTTGCTCAGGGAAAGAACTGAAGCTTTCTTT
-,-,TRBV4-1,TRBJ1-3,CASSYRGTSGNTIYF,TGCGCCAGCAGCTACCGGGGGACTAGCGGAAACACCATATATTTT
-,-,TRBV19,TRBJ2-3,CASSIDRVRPRDTQYF,TGTGCCAGTAGTATAGACCGAGTCCGCCCCAGGGATACGCAGTATTTT
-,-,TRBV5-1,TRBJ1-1,CASSFQGDTEAFF,TGCGCCAGCAGCTTTCAAGGGGATACTGAAGCTTTCTTT
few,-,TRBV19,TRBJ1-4,CASSLRENEKLFF,TGTGCCAGTAGTCTTCGGGAGAATGAAAAACTGTTTTTT
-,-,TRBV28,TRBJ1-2,CASSTGYYGYTF,TGTGCCAGCAGTACAGGGTATTATGGCTACACCTTC
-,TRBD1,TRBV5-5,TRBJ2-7,CASSGRTGKKAYEQYF,TGTGCCAGCAGCGGACGGACAGGGAAAAAGGCCTACGAGCAGTACTTC
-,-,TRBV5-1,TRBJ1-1,CASSLYRLNTEAFF,TGCGCCAGCAGCTTGTACAGATTGAACACTGAAGCTTTCTTT
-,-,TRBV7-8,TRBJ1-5,CASSIPTGPQHF,TGTGCCAGCAGCATACCGACAGGCCCCCAGCATTTT
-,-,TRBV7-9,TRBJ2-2,CASSRAGVYGELFF,TGTGCCAGCAGTCGAGCCGGGGTGTACGGGGAGCTGTTTTTT
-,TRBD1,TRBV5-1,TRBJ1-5,CASSLGDRDHQPQHF,TGCGCCAGCAGCTTGGGGGACAGGGATCATCAGCCCCAGCATTTT
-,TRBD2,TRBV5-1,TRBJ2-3,CASSVTSGVTDTQYF,TGCGCCAGCAGCGTGACTAGCGGGGTCACAGATACGCAGTATTTT
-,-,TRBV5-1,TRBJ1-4,CASSFAGVGEKLFF,TGCGCCAGCAGCTTCGCAGGGGTGGGGGAAAAACTGTTTTTT
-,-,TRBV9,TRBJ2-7,CASSVSRDTPYEQYF,TGTGCCAGCAGCGTCTCCCGGGACACACCCTACGAGCAGTACTTC
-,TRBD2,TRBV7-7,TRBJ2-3,CASSPGTSRRDTQYF,TGTGCTAGCAGCCCCGGGACTAGCAGAAGAGATACGCAGTATTTT
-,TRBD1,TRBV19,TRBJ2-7,CASSTSTGWEQYF,TGTGCCAGTAGTACCTCGACAGGGTGGGAGCAGTACTTC
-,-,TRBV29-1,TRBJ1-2,CSVSLSGEGYTF,TGCAGCGTTTCACTTTCCGGGGAGGGCTACACCTTC
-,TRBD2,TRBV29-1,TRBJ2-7,CSVVKLAGDEQYF,TGCAGCGTGGTGAAACTAGCGGGAGACGAGCAGTACTTC
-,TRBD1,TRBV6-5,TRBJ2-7,CASSYQTGAAYEQYF,TGTGCCAGCAGTTACCAGACAGGGGCCGCCTACGAGCAGTACTTC
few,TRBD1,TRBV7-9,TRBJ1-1,CASSLADRGTEAFF,TGTGCCAGCAGCTTAGCTGACAGGGGCACTGAAGCTTTCTTT
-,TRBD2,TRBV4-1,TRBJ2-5,CASSREGSGTQETQYF,TGCGCCAGCAGCCGGGAGGGTAGCGGGACACAAGAGACCCAGTACTTC
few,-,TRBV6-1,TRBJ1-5,CASFTGNGNQPQHF,TGTGCCAGCTTTACAGGGAATGGCAATCAGCCCCAGCATTTT
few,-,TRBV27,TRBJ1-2,CASSLSGVKGYGYTF,TGTGCCAGCAGTTTATCGGGAGTCAAGGGCTATGGCTACACCTTC
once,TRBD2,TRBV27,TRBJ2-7,CASSPPGGKRYEQYF,TGTGCCAGCAGTCCCCCGGGAGGAAAACGGTACGAGCAGTACTTC
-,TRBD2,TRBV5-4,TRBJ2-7,CASSPPGGEQYF,TGTGCCAGCAGCCCCCCCGGGGGGGAGCAGTACTTC
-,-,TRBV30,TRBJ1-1,CAWRSRANTEAFF,TGTGCCTGGAGGAGCAGGGCCAACACTGAAGCTTTCTTT
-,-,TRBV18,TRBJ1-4,CASSLGQTEKLFF,TGTGCCAGCTCACTCGGACAGACTGAAAAACTGTTTTTT
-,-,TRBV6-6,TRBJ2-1,CASSFPSFNEQFF,TGTGCCAGCAGTTTCCCTAGCTTCAATGAGCAGTTCTTC
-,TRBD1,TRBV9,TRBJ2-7,CASSPTGGFSYEQYF,TGTGCCAGCAGCCCGACAGGGGGCTTCAGCTACGAGCAGTACTTC
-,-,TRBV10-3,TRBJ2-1,CAISESRQQVDNEQFF,TGTGCCATCAGTGAGTCGAGGCAACAGGTAGACAATGAGCAGTTCTTC
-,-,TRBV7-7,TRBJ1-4,CASSPTGLEGEKLFF,TGTGCCAGCAGCCCCACGGGTTTAGAGGGTGAAAAACTGTTTTTT
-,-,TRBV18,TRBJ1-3,CASSPSSRGVRRNTIYF,TGTGCCAGCTCACCCTCCTCCAGGGGCGTCCGGAGAAACACCATATATTTT
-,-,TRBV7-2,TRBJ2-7,CASSPLYEQYF,TGTGCCAGCAGCCCCCTCTACGAGCAGTACTTC
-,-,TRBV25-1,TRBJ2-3,CASSGSTVYYTQYF,TGTGCCAGCAGTGGCTCCACAGTTTATTATACGCAGTATTTT
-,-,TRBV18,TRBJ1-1,CASSRDQGEAFF,TGTGCCAGCTCACGCGACCAGGGTGAAGCTTTCTTT